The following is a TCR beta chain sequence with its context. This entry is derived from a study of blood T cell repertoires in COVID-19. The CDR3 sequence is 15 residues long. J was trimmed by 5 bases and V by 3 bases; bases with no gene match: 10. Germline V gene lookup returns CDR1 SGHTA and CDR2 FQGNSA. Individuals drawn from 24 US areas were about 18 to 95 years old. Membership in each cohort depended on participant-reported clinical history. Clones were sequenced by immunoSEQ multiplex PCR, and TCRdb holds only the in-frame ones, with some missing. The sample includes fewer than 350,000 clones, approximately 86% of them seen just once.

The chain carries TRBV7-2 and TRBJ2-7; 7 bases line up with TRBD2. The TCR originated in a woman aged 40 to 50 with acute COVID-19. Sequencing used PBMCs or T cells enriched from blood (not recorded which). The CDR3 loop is CASSLPRTRGDEQYF. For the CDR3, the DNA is TGTGCCAGCAGCTTGCCCCGGACTAGGGGCGACGAGCAGTACTTC.